This TCR beta chain appears in the sequencing data of a study of cytotoxic CD8 clonotypes in ibrutinib-treated CLL. Study-wide results and caveats: On treatment, the uncommon public clonotypes contracted or remained stable.

As to this clone: The antigen is unknown.

Trimming left V 2 bases short and J 4 bases short, with 20 bases between. The CDR3 covers 17 residues. Germline CDR1 reads SGHDT; CDR2 reads YYEEEE. Cryopreserved PBMCs supplied about 2 micrograms of genomic DNA for TCR beta libraries. With sequencing, the targeted depth ranged from 1 in 200,000 to 1 in 1 million T cells. Sequencing used immunoSEQ multiplex PCR; TCRdb keeps in-frame clones, though not all of them. The sample shows 40,000 to 50,000 clones, more than 55% of them seen only once. The receptor comes from a human donor with chronic lymphocytic leukemia. V and J are TRBV5-6 and TRBJ2-3; a possible D gene is TRBD2 (6 bases). Sample: PBMCs, taken after 24 months of ibrutinib treatment. This CDR3 is CASSFAPGDWTPDTQYF. CDR3 nucleotide sequence: TGTGCCAGCAGCTTCGCCCCCGGGGACTGGACCCCAGATACGCAGTATTTT.